The present T cell receptor (beta chain) was sequenced within a study of regulatory T cells in long-lasting Graves disease. About the study: Those with persistent Graves' disease had received antithyroid drugs for over 5 years with positive TSH receptor antibodies. The study's findings and limits: Persistent Graves' patients had lower TCR diversity than newly diagnosed ones. Thyroid tissue was not studied; only peripheral blood was.

V was clipped by 2 bases and J by 0 bases, with 11 bases between them. This CDR3 is 15 amino acids long. Germline V gene lookup returns CDR1 SGHDT and CDR2 YYEEEE. CDR3 regions were amplified by Arm-PCR using iRepertoire HTBI primers to build TCR beta libraries. TCRdb reprocessed the multiplex PCR reads via MiXCR and lists one record per CDR3 protein. The data contain fewer than 450,000 distinct CDR3 sequences, about a fifth of them singletons. The time point here: persistent/refractory GD, antithyroid drugs over 5 years with positive TRAb. The TCR library was prepared using RNA isolated from PBMCs. Notes on this clonotype: The target antigen is unknown.

This specimen was peripheral blood mononuclear cells (PBMCs), taken when the disease was refractory, from a patient treated with antithyroid drugs. The chain uses TRBV5-6 and TRBJ1-2, with D tentatively TRBD1 (6 bases). The receptor comes from a female donor with Graves disease. CDR3 sequence reads: CASSLQGFSNYGYTF. DNA for the CDR3: TGTGCCAGCAGCTTACAGGGATTTTCTAACTATGGCTACACCTTC.